This T cell receptor beta chain was obtained from a study of cytomegalovirus exposure and HLA in healthy donors. Study findings and constraints: As immune exposure information, only CMV serostatus was available. Presence/absence results assume similar sequencing depth per donor, which may not hold. Diagnosis of cytomegalovirus status made by the classifier reportedly showed high specificity and sensitivity. A later analysis reportedly found fewer N-insertions in an Asian-associated ancestry cluster than the approximately 730-donor mean.

With 60 Vbeta and 13 Jbeta primers, the PCR was carried out. Measured with immunoSEQ multiplex PCR; TCRdb has only the in-frame clones, and not every one. This table has about 110,000 clones, roughly four fifths appearing once. The length of the CDR3 is 15 residues. The germline V gene encodes CDR1 SNHLY and CDR2 FYNNEI. The junction had 10 bases not matched to a gene; V was cut back by 8 bases and J by 2 bases. Points on this clone: Antigen unknown.

The specimen was PBMCs. This clonotype was obtained from a male donor in good health and CMV-seropositive. The gene calls are TRBV2 and TRBJ2-3, with 7 nucleotides matching TRBD2. In DNA, the CDR3 is TGTGCCAGCGCCCGTTCGGGGGGAGACACAGATACGCAGTATTTT. As protein: CASARSGGDTDTQYF. The full variable domain, its missing parts supplied by reference TRBV2 and TRBJ2-3, is EPEVTQTPSHQVTQMGQEVILRCVPISNHLYFYWYRQILGQKVEFLVSFYNNEISEKSEIFDDQFSVERPDGSNFTLKIRSTKLEDSAMYFCASARSGGDTDTQYFGPGTRLTVL.